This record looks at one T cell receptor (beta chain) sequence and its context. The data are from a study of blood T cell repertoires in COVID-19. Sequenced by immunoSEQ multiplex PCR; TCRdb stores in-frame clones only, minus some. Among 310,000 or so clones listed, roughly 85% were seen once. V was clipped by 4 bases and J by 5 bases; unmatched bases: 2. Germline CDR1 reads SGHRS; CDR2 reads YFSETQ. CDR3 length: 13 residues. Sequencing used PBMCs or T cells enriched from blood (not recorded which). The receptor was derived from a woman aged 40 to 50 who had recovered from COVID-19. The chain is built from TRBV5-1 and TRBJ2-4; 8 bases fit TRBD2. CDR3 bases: TGCGCCAGCAGCGAACTAGCGGAAAACATTCAGTACTTC. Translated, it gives CASSELAENIQYF.